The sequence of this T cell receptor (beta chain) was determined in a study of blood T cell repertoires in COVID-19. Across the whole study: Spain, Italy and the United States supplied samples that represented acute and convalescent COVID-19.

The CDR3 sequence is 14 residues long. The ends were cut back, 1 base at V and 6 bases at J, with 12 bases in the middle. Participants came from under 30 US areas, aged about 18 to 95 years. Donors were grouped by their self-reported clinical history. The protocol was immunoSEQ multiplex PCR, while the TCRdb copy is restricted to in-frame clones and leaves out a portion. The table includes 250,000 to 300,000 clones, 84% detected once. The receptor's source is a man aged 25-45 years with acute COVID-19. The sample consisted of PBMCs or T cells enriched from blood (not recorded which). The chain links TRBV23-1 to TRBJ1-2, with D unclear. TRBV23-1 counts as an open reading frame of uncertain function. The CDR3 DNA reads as TGCGCCAGCAGTCAATTTTGGGCAGCCGATGGCTACACCTTC. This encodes CASSQFWAADGYTF.